A single sample gave rise to the 8 T cell receptor beta chains below, sequenced in a study of T cells after yellow fever vaccination. TCRdb redid the calling of the 5' RACE reads with MiXCR, one entry per CDR3 protein. The sample yields about 300,000 distinct CDR3 sequences, roughly 7% seen once. The material was PBMCs, obtained about 49 days after the first yellow fever vaccination. These receptors came from a man aged 18 to 30 who received the YFV17D yellow fever vaccine.

The chain joins TRBV20-1 to TRBJ1-1; D is ambiguous. V lost 1 base and J 0 bases, leaving 12 bases between the germline ends. CDR3 length: 15 residues. The germline CDR1 and CDR2 sequences are DFQATT and SNEGSKA (reference sequence). The CDR3 spells CSARGPTVMNTEAFF. In DNA, the CDR3 is TGCAGTGCTAGAGGGCCGACGGTGATGAACACTGAAGCTTTCTTT.

The chain couples TRBV7-9 to TRBJ2-5; D is ambiguous. Between the trimmed V and J ends, which lost 2 bases and 3 bases, there was a span of 10 bases. From germline, CDR1 is SEHNR and CDR2 FQNEAQ (reference sequence). The CDR3 runs 14 residues. The CDR3 region has the DNA TGTGCCAGCAGCTTATCACAATTAGAAGAGACCCAGTACTTC. Amino acid sequence: CASSLSQLEETQYF.

This clonotype has just a few counts. The rearrangement uses TRBV29-1 and TRBJ1-2; no definite D call. CDR3 length: 14 residues. The ends were cut back, 0 bases at V and 8 bases at J, with 16 bases in the middle. CDR1 is SQVTM, CDR2 ANQGSEA, per germline. The CDR3 bases are TGCAGCGTTGAAGACTTTCCGGGAGCCGGGGGCTACACCTTC. Translated: CSVEDFPGAGGYTF.

This clonotype was found a few times. The chain joins TRBV14 to TRBJ1-6; 10 positions agree with TRBD1. Germline V gene lookup returns CDR1 SGHDN and CDR2 FVKESK. V lost 4 bases and J lost 3; bases outside the gene matches: 3. The CDR3 covers 16 residues. The CDR3 spells CASSPTGGFYNSPLHF. The CDR3 coding sequence is TGTGCCAGCAGCCCGACAGGGGGCTTCTATAATTCACCCCTCCACTTT.

This clonotype occurred a few times. The chain employs TRBV11-2 and TRBJ2-5, with TRBD1 matching over 10 bases. V shed 5 bases and J 5 bases; nucleotides not matched to a gene: 8. The CDR3 is 15 residues long. Germline loops: CDR1 SGHAT, CDR2 FQNNGV. The CDR3 loop is CASSDRDRGDETQYF. CDR3 bases: TGTGCCAGCAGCGATCGGGACAGGGGTGACGAGACCCAGTACTTC.

This clonotype was seen repeatedly, ten times or more. The chain is built from TRBV10-3 and TRBJ1-1; the D gene is possibly TRBD1 (5 bases). CDR3 size: 15 residues. CDR1 and CDR2 from the germline V gene are ENHRY and SYGVKD. Trimming removed 5 bases from V and 1 base from J, with 14 bases in between. DNA for the CDR3: TGTGCCATCAGTCAGGGTCTCGGTGGGAACACTGAAGCTTTCTTT. Its translation is CAISQGLGGNTEAFF.

This clonotype has just a few counts. The chain carries TRBV24-1 and TRBJ1-1, with D perhaps TRBD1 (6 bases). Germline V gene lookup returns CDR1 KGHDR and CDR2 SFDVKD. CDR3 length: 14 amino acids. The V and J ends lost 3 bases and 5 bases respectively, with 12 bases between them. The CDR3 sequence: CATSDAKQGTEAFF. The CDR3 nucleotides read TGTGCCACCAGTGATGCAAAACAGGGAACTGAAGCTTTCTTT.

Here the CDR3 DNA reads TGTGCCAGCAGCCAAGATACGGCGGGGCGATTCACAGATACGCAGTATTTT. Its translation is CASSQDTAGRFTDTQYF. The rearrangement uses TRBV14 and TRBJ2-3; perhaps TRBD2 as D (6 bases). This CDR3 is built from 17 residues. Trimming pared 0 bases from V and 2 bases from J, leaving 15 bases between. Germline V gene data show CDR1 as SGHDN and CDR2 as FVKESK.